This T cell receptor beta chain is from a study of cytomegalovirus exposure and HLA in healthy donors. Turning to the study itself: Genotyping showed around 80% of over 350 donors falling in the Caucasian-associated ancestry cluster.

The PCR used 60 Vbeta and 13 Jbeta primers. This table comes from immunoSEQ multiplex PCR, and its TCRdb copy is limited to in-frame clones, with some not included. The sample includes 100,000 or so clones, roughly 82% of them seen just once. In germline, CDR1 is ENHRY, CDR2 SYGVKD. There are 15 residues in the CDR3. Trimming stripped 2 bases from V and 0 bases from J, with 7 bases between. Overall study findings and caveats: Among donors in an Asian-associated ancestry cluster, a later analysis reportedly found fewer N-insertions than the approximately 700-donor mean. As confirmed in vitro, a few CMV-associated chains were specific for CMV antigens. Per a later analysis, fewer than 20,000 TCR beta sequences showed association with HLA alleles at 0.05 false discovery rate.

With respect to this clone: Its matching antigen is unknown.

The sequence was collected from a man aged 25 to 45 in good health and CMV-seropositive. The sequenced sample was PBMCs. This chain joins TRBV10-3 and TRBJ1-4, with D unresolved. In DNA form, the CDR3 reads TGTGCCATCAGTGAGACAGTCGCAACTAATGAAAAACTGTTTTTT. This translates into CAISETVATNEKLFF.